This TCR beta chain was recorded in a study of T cell responses to AZD1222 COVID-19 vaccine. Whole-study findings and limits: Two AZD1222 administrations were followed by greater Spike-specific TCR breadth and depth. Among AZD1222 vaccinees, only five to seven were seropositive at baseline.

This clone showed up just once. Its matching antigen is unknown. Germline CDR1 reads LNHDA; CDR2 reads SQIVND (reference sequence). This CDR3 contains 12 residues. Trimming took off 5 bases at V and 2 bases at J, with 6 bases between the two ends. TCRdb keeps only in-frame clones here, not all; method: immunoSEQ multiplex PCR. The repertoire holds 150,000 to 200,000 clones, with approximately 91% as singletons. This chain connects TRBV19 to TRBJ1-2; D is possibly TRBD1 (5 bases). This material consisted of peripheral blood, taken 28 days after the second AZD1222 dose. This TCR derives from an adult who received the AZD1222 COVID-19 vaccine. DNA for the CDR3: TGTGCCAGTAGTTGGGACAACTATGGCTACACCTTC. The encoded protein is CASSWDNYGYTF.